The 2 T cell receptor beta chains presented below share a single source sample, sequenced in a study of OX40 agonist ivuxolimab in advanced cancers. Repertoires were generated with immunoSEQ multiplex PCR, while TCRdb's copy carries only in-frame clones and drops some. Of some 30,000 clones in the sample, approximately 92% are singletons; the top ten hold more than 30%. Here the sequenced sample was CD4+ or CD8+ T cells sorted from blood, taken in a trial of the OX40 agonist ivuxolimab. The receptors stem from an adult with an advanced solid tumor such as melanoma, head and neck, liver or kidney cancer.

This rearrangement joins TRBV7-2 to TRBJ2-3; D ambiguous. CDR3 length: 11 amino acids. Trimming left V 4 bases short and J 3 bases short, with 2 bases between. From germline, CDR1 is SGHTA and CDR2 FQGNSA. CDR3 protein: CASSWTDTQYF. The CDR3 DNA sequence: TGTGCCAGCAGCTGGACAGATACGCAGTATTTT.

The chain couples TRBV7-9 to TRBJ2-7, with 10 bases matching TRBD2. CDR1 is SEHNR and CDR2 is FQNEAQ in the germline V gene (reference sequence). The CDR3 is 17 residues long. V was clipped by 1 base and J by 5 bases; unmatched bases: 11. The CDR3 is CASSLGWSLAGVHEQYF. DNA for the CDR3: TGTGCCAGCAGCTTAGGATGGAGCCTAGCGGGAGTTCACGAGCAGTACTTC.